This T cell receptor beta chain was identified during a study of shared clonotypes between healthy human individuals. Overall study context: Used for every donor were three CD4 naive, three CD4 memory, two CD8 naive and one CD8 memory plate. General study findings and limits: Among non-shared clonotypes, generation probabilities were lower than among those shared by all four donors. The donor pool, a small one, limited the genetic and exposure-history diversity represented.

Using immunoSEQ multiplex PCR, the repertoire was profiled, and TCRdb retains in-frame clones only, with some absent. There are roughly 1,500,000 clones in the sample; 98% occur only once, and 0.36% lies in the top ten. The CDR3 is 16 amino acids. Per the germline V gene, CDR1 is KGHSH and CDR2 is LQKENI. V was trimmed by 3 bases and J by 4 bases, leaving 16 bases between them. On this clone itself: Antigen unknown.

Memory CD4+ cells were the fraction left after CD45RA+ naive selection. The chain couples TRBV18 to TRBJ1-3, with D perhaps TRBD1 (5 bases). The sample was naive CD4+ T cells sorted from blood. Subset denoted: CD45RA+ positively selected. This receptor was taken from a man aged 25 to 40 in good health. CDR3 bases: TGTGCCAGCTCACCCGTAACAGGTGGTATAGGAAACACCATATATTTT. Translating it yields CASSPVTGGIGNTIYF.